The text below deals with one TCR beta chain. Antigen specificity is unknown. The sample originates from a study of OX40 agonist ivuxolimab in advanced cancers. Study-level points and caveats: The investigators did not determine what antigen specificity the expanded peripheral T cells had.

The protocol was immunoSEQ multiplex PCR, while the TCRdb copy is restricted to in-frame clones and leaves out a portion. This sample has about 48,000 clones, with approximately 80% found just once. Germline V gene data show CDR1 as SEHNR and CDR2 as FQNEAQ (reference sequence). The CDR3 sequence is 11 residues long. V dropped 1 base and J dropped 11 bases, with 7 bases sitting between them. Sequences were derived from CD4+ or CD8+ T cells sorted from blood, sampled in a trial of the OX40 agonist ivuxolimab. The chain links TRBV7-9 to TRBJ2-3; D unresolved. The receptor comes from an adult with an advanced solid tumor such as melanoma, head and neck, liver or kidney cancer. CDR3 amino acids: CASSLGWGQYF. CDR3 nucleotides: TGTGCCAGCAGCTTAGGATGGGGGCAGTATTTT.